This TCR beta chain was captured by sequencing in a study of blood T cell repertoires in COVID-19. Participants, about 18 to 90 years old, spanned approximately 26 US areas. Membership in each cohort depended on participant-reported clinical history. Resolution of symptoms, clearance, or two negative PCRs was present in recovered Cohort 3 donors. This clone appeared a single time. Profiled with immunoSEQ multiplex PCR; TCRdb holds only in-frame clones, not every one. This sample yields roughly 330,000 clones, of which roughly 86% are seen a single time; about 5.2% belongs to the top ten. The sequencing sample was made of PBMCs or T cells enriched from blood (not recorded which). The TCR was taken from a young woman who had recovered from COVID-19.

The CDR3 loop reads CASSEAYPRGVLDTQYF. CDR3 DNA: TGTGCCAGCAGTGAAGCTTACCCGCGGGGGGTCTTAGATACGCAGTATTTT. V usage is TRBV2 and J usage is TRBJ2-3; 8 bases are a match to TRBD2. The CDR3 runs 17 residues. Trimming at V came to 0 bases and at J to 5 bases, leaving 10 bases not matched to a gene. Germline V gene sequence: CDR1 SNHLY, CDR2 FYNNEI.